This T cell receptor beta chain originates from a study of CD8 T cells in Susac syndrome. Random hexamers were used to reverse transcribe roughly 0.45 to 1 ug of RNA. In TCRdb, the immunoSEQ multiplex PCR reads were re-called with MiXCR into one record per CDR3 protein. The sample contains 130,000 or so distinct CDR3 sequences, roughly 80% of which appear only once. The CDR3 covers 13 residues. Germline values: CDR1 MNHEY, CDR2 SMNVEV (reference sequence). Trimming took off 5 bases at V and 2 bases at J, with 9 bases between the two ends. Sequencing used CD8+ T cells from PBMCs. The sequence derives from a human donor with multiple sclerosis. The genes are TRBV27 and TRBJ1-2; D is undetermined. CDR3 loop: CASSPQGNYGYTF. CDR3 sequence (DNA): TGTGCCAGCAGTCCCCAAGGGAACTATGGCTACACCTTC.